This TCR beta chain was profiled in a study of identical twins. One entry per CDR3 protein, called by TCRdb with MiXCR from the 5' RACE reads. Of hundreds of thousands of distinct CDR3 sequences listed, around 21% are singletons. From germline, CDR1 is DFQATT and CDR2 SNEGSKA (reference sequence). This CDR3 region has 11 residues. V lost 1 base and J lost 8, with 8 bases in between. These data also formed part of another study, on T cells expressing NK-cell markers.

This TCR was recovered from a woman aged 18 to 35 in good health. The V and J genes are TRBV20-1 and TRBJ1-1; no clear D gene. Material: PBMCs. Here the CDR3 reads CSARVAVEAFF. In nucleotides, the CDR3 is TGCAGTGCTAGAGTTGCGGTAGAAGCTTTCTTT.